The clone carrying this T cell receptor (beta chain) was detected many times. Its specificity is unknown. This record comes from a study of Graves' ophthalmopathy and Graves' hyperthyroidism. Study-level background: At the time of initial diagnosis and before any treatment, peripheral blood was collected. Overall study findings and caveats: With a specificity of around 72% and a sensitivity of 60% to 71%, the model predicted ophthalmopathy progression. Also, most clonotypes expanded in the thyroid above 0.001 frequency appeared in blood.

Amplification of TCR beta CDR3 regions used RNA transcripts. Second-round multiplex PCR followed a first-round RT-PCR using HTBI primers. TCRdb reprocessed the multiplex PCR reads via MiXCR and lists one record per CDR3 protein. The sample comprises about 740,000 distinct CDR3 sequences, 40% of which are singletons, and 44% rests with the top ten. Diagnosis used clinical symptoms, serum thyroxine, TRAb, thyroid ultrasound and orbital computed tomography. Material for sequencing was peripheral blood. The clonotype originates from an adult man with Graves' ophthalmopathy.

CDR3 protein: CAISESGQRETQYF. The CDR3 coding sequence is TGTGCCATCAGTGAGTCGGGACAGCGGGAGACCCAGTACTTC. This chain joins TRBV10-3 and TRBJ2-5; 7 bases agree with TRBD1. The CDR3 is made up of 14 amino acids. V was clipped by 0 bases and J by 5 bases; unmatched bases: 3. Germline CDR1 ENHRY, CDR2 SYGVKD.